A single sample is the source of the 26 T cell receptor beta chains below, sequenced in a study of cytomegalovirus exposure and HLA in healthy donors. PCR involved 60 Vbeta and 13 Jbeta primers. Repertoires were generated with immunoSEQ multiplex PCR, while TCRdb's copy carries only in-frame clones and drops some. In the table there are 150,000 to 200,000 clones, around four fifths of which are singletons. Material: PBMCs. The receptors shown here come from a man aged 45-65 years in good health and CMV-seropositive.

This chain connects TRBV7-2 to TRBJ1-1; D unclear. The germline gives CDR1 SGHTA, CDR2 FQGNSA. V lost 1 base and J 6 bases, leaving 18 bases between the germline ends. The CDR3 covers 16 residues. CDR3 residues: CASSLVGGLGGAEAFF. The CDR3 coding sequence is TGTGCCAGCAGCTTAGTGGGTGGCCTAGGAGGCGCTGAAGCTTTCTTT.

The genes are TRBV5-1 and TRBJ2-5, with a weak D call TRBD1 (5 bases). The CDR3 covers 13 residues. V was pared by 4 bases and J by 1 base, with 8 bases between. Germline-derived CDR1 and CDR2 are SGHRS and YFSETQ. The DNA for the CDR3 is TGCGCCAGCAGCGCCGACAGCCAAGAGACCCAGTACTTC. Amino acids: CASSADSQETQYF.

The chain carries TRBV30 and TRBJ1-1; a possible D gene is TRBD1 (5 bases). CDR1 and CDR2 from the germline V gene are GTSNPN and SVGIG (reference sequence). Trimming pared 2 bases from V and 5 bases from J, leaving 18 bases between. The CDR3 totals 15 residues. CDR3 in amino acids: CAWSPSGWGGTEAFF. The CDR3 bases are TGTGCCTGGAGTCCCTCAGGGTGGGGAGGGACTGAAGCTTTCTTT.

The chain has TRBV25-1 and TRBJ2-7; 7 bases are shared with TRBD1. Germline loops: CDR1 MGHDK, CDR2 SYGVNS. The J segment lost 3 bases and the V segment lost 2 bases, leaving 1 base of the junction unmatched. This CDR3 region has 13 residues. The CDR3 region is CASSERDSYEQYF. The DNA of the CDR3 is TGTGCCAGCAGTGAAAGGGACAGCTACGAGCAGTACTTC.

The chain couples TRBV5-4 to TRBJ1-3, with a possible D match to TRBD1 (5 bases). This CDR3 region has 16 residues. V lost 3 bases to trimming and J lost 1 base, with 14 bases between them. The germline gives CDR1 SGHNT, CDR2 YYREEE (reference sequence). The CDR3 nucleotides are TGTGCCAGCAGCTGGGGGATGGGGGGATCTGGAAACACCATATATTTT. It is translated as CASSWGMGGSGNTIYF. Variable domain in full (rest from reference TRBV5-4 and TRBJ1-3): ETGVTQSPTHLIKTRGQQVTLRCSSQSGHNTVSWYQQALGQGPQFIFQYYREEENGRGNFPPRFSGLQFPNYSSELNVNALELDDSALYLCASSWGMGGSGNTIYFGEGSWLTVV.

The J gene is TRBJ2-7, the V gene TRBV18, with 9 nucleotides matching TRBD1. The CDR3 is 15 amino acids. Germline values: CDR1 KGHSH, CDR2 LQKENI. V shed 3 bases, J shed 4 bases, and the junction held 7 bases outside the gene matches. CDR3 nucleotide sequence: TGTGCCAGCTCACCCGCCGGGACAGGGAGTTACGAGCAGTACTTC. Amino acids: CASSPAGTGSYEQYF.

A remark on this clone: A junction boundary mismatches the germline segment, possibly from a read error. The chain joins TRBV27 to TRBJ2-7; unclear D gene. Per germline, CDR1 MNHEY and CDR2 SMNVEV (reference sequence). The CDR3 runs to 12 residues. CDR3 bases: TGTGTCAGCAGTTGTAGTATATACGAGCAGTACTTC. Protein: CVSSCSIYEQYF.

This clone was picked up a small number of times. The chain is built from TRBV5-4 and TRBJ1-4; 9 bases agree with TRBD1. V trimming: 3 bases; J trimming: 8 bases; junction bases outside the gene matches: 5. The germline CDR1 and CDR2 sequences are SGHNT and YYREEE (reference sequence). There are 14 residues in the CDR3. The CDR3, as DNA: TGTGCCAGCAGCTCCCGGGACAGGGCCGAAAAACTGTTTTTT. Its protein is CASSSRDRAEKLFF.

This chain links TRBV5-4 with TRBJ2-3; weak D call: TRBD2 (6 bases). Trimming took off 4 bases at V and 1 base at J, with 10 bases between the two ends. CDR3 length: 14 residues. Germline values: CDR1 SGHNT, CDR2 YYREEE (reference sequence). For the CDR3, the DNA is TGTGCCAGCAGCGCGGGACTGGGCACAGATACGCAGTATTTT. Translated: CASSAGLGTDTQYF.

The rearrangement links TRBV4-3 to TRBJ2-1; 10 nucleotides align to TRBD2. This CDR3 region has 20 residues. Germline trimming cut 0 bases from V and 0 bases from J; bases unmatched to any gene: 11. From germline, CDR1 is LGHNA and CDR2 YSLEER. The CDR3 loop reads CASSQDRASGGTSSYNEQFF. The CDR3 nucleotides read TGCGCCAGCAGCCAAGATCGGGCTAGCGGGGGAACAAGCTCCTACAATGAGCAGTTCTTC.

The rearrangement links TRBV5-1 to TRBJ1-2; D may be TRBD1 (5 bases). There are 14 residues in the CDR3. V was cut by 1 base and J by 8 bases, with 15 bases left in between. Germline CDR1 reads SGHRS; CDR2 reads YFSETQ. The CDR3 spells CASSLLTGGQGYTF. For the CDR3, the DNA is TGCGCCAGCAGCTTGCTCACGGGGGGTCAAGGCTACACCTTC.

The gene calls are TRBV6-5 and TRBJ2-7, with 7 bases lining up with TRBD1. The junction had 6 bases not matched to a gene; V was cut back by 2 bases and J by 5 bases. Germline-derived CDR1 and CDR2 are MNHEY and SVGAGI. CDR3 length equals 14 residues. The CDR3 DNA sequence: TGTGCCAGCAGTTACCCCGACAGGGTCCACGAGCAGTACTTC. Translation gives CASSYPDRVHEQYF.

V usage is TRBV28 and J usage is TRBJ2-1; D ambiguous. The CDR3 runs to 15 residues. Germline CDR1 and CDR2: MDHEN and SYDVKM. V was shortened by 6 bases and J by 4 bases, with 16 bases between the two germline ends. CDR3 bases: TGTGCCAGCAGGCGGAGACTCGCGGCTTACAATGAGCAGTTCTTC. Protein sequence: CASRRRLAAYNEQFF.

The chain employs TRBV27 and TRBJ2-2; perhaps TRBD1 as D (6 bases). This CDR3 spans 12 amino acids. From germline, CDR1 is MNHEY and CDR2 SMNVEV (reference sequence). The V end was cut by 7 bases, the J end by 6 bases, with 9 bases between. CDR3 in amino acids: CASTQGPGELFF. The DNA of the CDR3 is TGTGCCAGCACCCAGGGGCCCGGGGAGCTGTTTTTT.

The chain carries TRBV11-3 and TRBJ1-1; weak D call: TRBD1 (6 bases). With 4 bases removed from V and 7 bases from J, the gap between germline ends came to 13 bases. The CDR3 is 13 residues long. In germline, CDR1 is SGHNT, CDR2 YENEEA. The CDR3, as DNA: TGTGCCAGCAGCTCACAATTAGGGGGTGAAGCTTTCTTT. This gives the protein CASSSQLGGEAFF.

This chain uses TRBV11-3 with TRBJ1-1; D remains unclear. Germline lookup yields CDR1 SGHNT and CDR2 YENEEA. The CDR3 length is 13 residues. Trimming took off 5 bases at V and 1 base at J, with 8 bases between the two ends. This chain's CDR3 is CASSPTGNTEAFF. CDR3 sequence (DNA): TGTGCCAGCAGCCCCACCGGGAACACTGAAGCTTTCTTT.

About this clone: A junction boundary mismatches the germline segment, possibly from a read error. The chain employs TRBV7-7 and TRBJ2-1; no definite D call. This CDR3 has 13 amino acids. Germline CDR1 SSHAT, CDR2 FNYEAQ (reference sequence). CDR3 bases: TGTGCTAGCAGCTTAGCACTGAACAATGAGCAGTTCTTC. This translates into CASSLALNNEQFF. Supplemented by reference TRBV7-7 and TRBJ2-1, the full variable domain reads GAGVSQSPRYKVTKRGQDVTLRCDPISSHATLYWYQQALGQGPEFLTYFNYEAQPDKSGLPSDRFSAERPEGSISTLTIQRTEQRDSAMYRCASSLALNNEQFFGPGTRLTVL.

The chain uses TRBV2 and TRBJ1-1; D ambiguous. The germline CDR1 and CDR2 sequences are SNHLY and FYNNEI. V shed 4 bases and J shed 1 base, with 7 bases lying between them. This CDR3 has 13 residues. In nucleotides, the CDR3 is TGTGCCAGCAGTGCTCAGTGGAACACTGAAGCTTTCTTT. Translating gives CASSAQWNTEAFF.

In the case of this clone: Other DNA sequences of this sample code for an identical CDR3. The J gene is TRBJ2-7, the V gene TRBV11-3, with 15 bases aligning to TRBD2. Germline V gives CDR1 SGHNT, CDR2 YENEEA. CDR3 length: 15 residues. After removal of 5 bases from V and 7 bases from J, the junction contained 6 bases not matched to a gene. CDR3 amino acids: CASSPGLAGGSEQYF. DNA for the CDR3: TGTGCCAGCAGCCCTGGACTAGCGGGGGGGAGTGAGCAGTACTTC.

CDR3 residues: CASSLNTGELFF. CDR3 coding DNA: TGTGCCAGCAGCCTCAACACCGGGGAGCTGTTTTTT. This chain joins TRBV7-2 and TRBJ2-2, with D uncertain. Per germline, CDR1 SGHTA and CDR2 FQGNSA. V was shortened by 5 bases and J by 2 bases, with 3 bases between the two germline ends. This CDR3 is 12 amino acids long.

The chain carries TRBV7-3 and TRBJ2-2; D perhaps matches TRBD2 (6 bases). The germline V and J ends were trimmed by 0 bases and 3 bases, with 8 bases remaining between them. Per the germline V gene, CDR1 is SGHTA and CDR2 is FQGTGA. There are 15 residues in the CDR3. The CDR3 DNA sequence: TGTGCCAGCAGCTTAACGGAGGGGTACACCGGGGAGCTGTTTTTT. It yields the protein CASSLTEGYTGELFF.

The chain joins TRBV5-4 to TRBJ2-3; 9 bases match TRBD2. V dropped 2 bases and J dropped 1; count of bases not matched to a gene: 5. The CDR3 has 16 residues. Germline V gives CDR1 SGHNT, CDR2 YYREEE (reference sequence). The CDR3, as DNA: TGTGCCAGCAGCTTAGTAGCGGGAGTTCGCACAGATACGCAGTATTTT. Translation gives CASSLVAGVRTDTQYF.

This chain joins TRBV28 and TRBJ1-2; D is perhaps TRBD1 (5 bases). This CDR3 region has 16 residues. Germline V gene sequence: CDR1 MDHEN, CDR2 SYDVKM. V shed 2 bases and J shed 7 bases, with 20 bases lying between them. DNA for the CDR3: TGTGCCAGCAGTTTAAACGGGGGAGTGAGTTTAGGTGGCTACACCTTC. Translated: CASSLNGGVSLGGYTF.

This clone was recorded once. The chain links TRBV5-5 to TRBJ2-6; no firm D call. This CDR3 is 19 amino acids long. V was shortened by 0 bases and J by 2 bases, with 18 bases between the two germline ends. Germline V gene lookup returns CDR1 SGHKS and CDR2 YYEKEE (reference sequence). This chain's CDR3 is CASSLEVPTLGAGANVLTF. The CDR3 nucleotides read TGTGCCAGCAGCTTGGAAGTCCCCACGCTGGGCGCTGGGGCCAACGTCCTGACTTTC.

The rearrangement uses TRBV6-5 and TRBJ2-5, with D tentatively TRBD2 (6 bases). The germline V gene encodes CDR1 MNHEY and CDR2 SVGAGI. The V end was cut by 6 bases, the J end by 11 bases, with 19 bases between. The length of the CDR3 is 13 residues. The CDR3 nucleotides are TGTGCCAGCAGCAAAGACGGGAGATGGGAGCAGTACTTC. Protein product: CASSKDGRWEQYF.

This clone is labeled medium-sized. CDR3 amino acids: CASSWDRDQPQHF. Written as DNA, the CDR3 is TGTGCCAGCTCATGGGACAGGGATCAGCCCCAGCATTTT. The chain carries TRBV18 and TRBJ1-5; TRBD1 matches at 9 bases. Trimming at V came to 5 bases and at J to 5 bases, leaving 1 base not matched to a gene. Germline V gene sequence: CDR1 KGHSH, CDR2 LQKENI. The CDR3 is 13 amino acids. Based on the CDR3 plus reference TRBV18 and TRBJ1-5, the full variable domain is NAGVMQNPRHLVRRRGQEARLRCSPMKGHSHVYWYRQLPEEGLKFMVYLQKENIIDESGMPKERFSAEFPKEGPSILRIQQVVRGDSAAYFCASSWDRDQPQHFGDGTRLSIL.